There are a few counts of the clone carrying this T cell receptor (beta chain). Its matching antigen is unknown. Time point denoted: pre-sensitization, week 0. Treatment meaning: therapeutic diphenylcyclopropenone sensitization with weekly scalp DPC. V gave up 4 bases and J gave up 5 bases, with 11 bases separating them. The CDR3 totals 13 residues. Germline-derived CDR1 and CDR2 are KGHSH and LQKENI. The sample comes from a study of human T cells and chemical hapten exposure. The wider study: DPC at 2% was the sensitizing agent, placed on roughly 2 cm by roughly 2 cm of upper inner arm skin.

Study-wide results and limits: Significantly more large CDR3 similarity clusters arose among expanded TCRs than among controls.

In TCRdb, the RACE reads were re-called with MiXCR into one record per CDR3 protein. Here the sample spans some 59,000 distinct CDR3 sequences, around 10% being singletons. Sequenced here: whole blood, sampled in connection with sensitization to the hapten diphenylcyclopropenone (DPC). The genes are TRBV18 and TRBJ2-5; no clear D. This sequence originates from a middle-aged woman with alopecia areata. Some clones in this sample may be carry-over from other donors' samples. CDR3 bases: TGTGCCAGCTCACTGGACCTGGAGGAGACCCAGTACTTC. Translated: CASSLDLEETQYF.